A single sample is the source of the 5 T cell receptor beta chains below, sequenced in a study of blood T cell repertoires in COVID-19 (TCRdb year 2020). Receptor amplification or capture employed the immunoSEQ multiplex PCR assay. Not all clones reach the TCRdb copy of this immuneACCESS table, which keeps in-frame sequences only. Checked studies attribute under half of the gap to unresolved V genes and leave the rest unexplained. Here the sample has about 90,000 clones; about 87% occur a single time. The ten most abundant clones make up approximately 0.45% of the sample. What was sequenced was peripheral blood. These receptors were taken from a man aged 60-69 years with acute or convalescent COVID-19.

DNA of the CDR3: TGCAGCTGCGAGACAGGCCAGAATCAGCCCCAGCATTTT. Its protein is CSCETGQNQPQHF. This sequence joins TRBV29-1 and TRBJ1-5; weak D call: TRBD1 (6 bases). CDR3 length: 13 amino acids. Germline V gene lookup returns CDR1 SQVTM and CDR2 ANQGSEA. The V gene lost 8 bases and the J gene lost 4 bases, with 15 bases spanning the gap.

Worth noting for this clone: Because the CDR3's place on the DNA is in doubt, the DNA is left out and the CDR3 is given as listed by TCRdb. This sequence joins TRBV10-3 and TRBJ1-2; TRBD1 is taken as the D call from the table, unchecked against the DNA. In germline, CDR1 is ENHRY, CDR2 SYGVKD. The CDR3 adds up to 14 amino acids, both ends counted. CDR3 protein: CAIGTTGFVGIGTF.

This clone was detected a few times. DNA for the CDR3: TGTGCCAGCAGTGACCACAGGGGTAGTGGCAATCAGCCCCAGCATTTT. It is translated as CASSDHRGSGNQPQHF. The chain couples TRBV28 to TRBJ1-5; 7 nucleotides align to TRBD1. Trimming cost V 5 bases and J 2 bases; bases outside gene matches: 9. Germline CDR1 reads MDHEN; CDR2 reads SYDVKM. There are 16 residues in the CDR3.

The V call is TRBV5-5, the J call TRBJ1-6; a weak D match, TRBD1 (5 bases). Deletions cut 3 bases from V and 10 bases from J, with 11 bases between. The length of the CDR3 is 13 residues. In germline, CDR1 is SGHKS, CDR2 YYEKEE (reference sequence). The CDR3 sequence is CASSSDMGSPLHF. The CDR3 nucleotides read TGTGCCAGCAGCTCGGACATGGGGTCACCCCTCCACTTT.

The chain uses TRBV9 and TRBJ2-3; 8 bases match TRBD2. Germline V gene lookup returns CDR1 SGDLS and CDR2 YYNGEE. The CDR3 spans 16 residues. The V and J ends lost 4 bases and 0 bases, in that order; junction bases with no gene match: 7. CDR3 nucleotide sequence: TGTGCCAGCAGCCGGATTGCTAGCGGGAGCACAGATACGCAGTATTTT. This sequence encodes CASSRIASGSTDTQYF. The whole variable domain, filled in from reference TRBV9 and TRBJ2-3, reads DSGVTQTPKHLITATGQRVTLRCSPRSGDLSVYWYQQSLDQGLQFLIQYYNGEERAKGNILERFSAQQFPDLHSELNLSSLELGDSALYFCASSRIASGSTDTQYFGPGTRLTVL.